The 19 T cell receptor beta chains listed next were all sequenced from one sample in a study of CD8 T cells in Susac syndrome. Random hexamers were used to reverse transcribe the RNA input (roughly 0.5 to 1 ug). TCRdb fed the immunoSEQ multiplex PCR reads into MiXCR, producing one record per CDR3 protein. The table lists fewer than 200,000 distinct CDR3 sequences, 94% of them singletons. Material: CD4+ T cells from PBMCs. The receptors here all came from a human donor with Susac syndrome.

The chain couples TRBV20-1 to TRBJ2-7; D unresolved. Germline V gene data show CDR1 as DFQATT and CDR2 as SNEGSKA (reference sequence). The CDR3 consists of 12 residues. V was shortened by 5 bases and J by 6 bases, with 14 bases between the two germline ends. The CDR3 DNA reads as TGCAGTGCTGCTCGGCCCTCCGGCGAGCAGTACTTC. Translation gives CSAARPSGEQYF.

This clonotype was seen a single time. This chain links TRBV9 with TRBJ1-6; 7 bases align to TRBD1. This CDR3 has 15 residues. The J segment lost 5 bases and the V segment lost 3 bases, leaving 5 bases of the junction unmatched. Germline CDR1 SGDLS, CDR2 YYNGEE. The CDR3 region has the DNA TGTGCCAGCAGCGGACAGGGACGCGATAATTCACCCCTCCACTTT. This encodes CASSGQGRDNSPLHF.

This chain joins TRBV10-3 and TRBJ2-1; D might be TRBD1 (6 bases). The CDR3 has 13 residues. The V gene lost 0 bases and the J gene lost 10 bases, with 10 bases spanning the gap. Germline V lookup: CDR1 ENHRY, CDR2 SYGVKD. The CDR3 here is CAISESRTAEQFF. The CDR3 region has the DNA TGTGCCATCAGTGAGTCTAGGACAGCCGAGCAGTTCTTC.

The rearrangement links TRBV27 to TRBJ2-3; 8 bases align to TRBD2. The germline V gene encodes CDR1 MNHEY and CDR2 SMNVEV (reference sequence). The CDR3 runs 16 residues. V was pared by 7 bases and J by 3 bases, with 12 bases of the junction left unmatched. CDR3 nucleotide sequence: TGTGCCAGCACCCGGACGGCGGGGGGCGGGACAGATACGCAGTATTTT. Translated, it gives CASTRTAGGGTDTQYF.

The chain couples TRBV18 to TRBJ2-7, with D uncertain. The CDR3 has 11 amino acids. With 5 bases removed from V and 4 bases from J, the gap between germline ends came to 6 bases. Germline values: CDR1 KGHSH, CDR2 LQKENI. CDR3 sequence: CASSSEYEQYF. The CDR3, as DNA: TGTGCCAGCTCATCCGAATACGAGCAGTACTTC.

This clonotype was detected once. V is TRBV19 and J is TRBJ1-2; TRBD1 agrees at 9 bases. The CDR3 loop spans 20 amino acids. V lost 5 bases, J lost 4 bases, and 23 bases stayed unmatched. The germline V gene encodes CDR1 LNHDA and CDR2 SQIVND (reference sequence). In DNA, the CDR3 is TGTGCCAGTAGTCAAAGTGGGACCTGGGACAGGGTAACGAAGAGCTATGGCTACACCTTC. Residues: CASSQSGTWDRVTKSYGYTF.

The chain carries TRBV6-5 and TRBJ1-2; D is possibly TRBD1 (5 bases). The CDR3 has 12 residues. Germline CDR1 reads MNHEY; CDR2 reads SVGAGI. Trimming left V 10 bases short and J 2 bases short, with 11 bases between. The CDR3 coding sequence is TGTGCCATAAAGGGGCCAAACTATGGCTACACCTTC. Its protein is CAIKGPNYGYTF.

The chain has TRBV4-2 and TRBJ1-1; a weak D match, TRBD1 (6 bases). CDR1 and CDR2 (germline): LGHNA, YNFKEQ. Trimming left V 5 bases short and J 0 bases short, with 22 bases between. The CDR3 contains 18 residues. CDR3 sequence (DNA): TGTGCCAGCAGCGACGGGCTCCAACAGGGATGGATGAACACTGAAGCTTTCTTT. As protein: CASSDGLQQGWMNTEAFF.

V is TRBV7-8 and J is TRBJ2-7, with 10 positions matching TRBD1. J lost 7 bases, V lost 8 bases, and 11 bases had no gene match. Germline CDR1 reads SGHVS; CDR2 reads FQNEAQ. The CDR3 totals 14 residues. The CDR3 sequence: CASRRGGQGNEQYF. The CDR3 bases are TGTGCCAGCCGACGGGGGGGACAGGGGAATGAGCAGTACTTC.

The CDR3 protein is CASSGRQGQAFF. DNA for the CDR3: TGTGCCAGCAGCGGACGACAAGGACAAGCTTTCTTT. The chain is built from TRBV7-2 and TRBJ1-1; the D is unclear. The CDR3 consists of 12 residues. The V and J ends lost 5 bases and 9 bases respectively, with 13 bases between them. Germline lookup yields CDR1 SGHTA and CDR2 FQGNSA. Together with reference TRBV7-2 and TRBJ1-1, the CDR3 gives the full variable domain: GAGVSQSPSNKVTEKGKDVELRCDPISGHTALYWYRQSLGQGLEFLIYFQGNSAPDKSGLPSDRFSAERTGGSVSTLTIQRTQQEDSAVYLCASSGRQGQAFFGQGTRLTVV.

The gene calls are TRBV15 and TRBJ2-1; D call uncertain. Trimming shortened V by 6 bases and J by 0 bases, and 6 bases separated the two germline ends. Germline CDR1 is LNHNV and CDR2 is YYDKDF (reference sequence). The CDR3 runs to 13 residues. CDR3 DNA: TGTGCCACCAGGGCAAACTCCTACAATGAGCAGTTCTTC. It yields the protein CATRANSYNEQFF. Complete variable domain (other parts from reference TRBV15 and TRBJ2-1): DAMVIQNPRYQVTQFGKPVTLSCSQTLNHNVMYWYQQKSSQAPKLLFHYYDKDFNNEADTPDNFQSRRPNTSFCFLDIRSPGLGDTAMYLCATRANSYNEQFFGPGTRLTVL.

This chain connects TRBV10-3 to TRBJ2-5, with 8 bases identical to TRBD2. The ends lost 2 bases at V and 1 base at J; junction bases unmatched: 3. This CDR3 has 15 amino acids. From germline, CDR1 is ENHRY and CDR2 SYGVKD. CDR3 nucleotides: TGTGCCATCAGTGAGGGGCGGGGGGCCCAAGAGACCCAGTACTTC. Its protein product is CAISEGRGAQETQYF.

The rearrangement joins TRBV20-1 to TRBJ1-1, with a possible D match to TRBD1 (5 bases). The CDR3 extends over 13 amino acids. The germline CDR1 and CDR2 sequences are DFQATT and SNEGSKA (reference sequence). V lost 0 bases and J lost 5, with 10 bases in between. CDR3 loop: CSARDGRVTEAFF. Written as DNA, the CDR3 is TGCAGTGCTAGAGATGGCAGGGTAACTGAAGCTTTCTTT.

The chain's CDR3 is CSARGGGTGETQYF. Written as DNA, the CDR3 is TGCAGTGCTAGAGGTGGGGGTACCGGAGAGACCCAGTACTTC. The V call is TRBV20-1, the J call TRBJ2-5, with D tentatively TRBD1 or TRBD2 (5 bases each). Trimming left V 1 base short and J 4 bases short, with 13 bases between. CDR1 DFQATT and CDR2 SNEGSKA come from the germline V gene (reference sequence). The CDR3 has 14 amino acids.

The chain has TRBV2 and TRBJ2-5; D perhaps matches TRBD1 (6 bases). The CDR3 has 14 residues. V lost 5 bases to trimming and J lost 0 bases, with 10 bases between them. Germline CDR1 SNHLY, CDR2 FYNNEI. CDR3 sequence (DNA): TGTGCCAGCAGTAAAAACAGGGACCAAGAGACCCAGTACTTC. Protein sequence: CASSKNRDQETQYF.

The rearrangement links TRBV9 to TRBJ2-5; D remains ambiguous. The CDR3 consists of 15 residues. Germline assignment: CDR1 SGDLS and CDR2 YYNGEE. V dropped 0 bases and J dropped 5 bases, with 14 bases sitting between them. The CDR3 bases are TGTGCCAGCAGCGTAGGTCCCCTAAAGGTTGAGACCCAGTACTTC. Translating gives CASSVGPLKVETQYF.

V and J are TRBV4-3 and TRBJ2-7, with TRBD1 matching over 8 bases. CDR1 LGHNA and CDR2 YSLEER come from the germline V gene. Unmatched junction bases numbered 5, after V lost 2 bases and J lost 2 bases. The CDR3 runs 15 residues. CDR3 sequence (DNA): TGCGCCAGCAGCCAACAGACAGGGGAGCCCTACGAGCAGTACTTC. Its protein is CASSQQTGEPYEQYF.

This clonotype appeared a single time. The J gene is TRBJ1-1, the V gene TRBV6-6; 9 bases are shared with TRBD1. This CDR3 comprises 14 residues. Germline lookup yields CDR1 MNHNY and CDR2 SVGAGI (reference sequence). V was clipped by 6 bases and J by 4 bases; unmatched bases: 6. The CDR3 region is CASRRQGESTEAFF. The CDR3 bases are TGTGCCAGCAGGAGACAGGGGGAGAGCACTGAAGCTTTCTTT.

The CDR3: CASSPRLTGLQETQYF. As DNA, the CDR3 is TGTGCCAGCTCACCTCGACTTACAGGGCTCCAAGAGACCCAGTACTTC. This sequence joins TRBV18 and TRBJ2-5; tentatively, D is TRBD1 (6 bases). V lost 3 bases and J lost 1, with 15 bases in between. CDR1 is KGHSH, CDR2 LQKENI, per germline. The CDR3 totals 16 residues.